This passage covers 30 T cell receptor beta chains from one sample sequenced in a study of regulatory T cells in long-lasting Graves disease. Investigators prepared the TCR beta libraries by applying iRepertoire HTBI primers and Arm-PCR of CDR3 regions. MiXCR, applied by TCRdb to the multiplex PCR reads, yields one record per CDR3 protein. The repertoire consists of 240,000 or so distinct CDR3 sequences, with around 20% occurring once and the leading ten covering around 14%. Time point reported: newly diagnosed GD, antithyroid drugs for less than 3 months. The TCR library was made from RNA extracted from PBMCs. The sample in question was peripheral blood mononuclear cells (PBMCs), obtained at new diagnosis, from a patient treated with antithyroid drugs. These receptors originate from a female donor with Graves disease.

This clonotype showed up just a few times. This may be a read error, as it is one base from a much larger clone. J is TRBJ1-2 and V is TRBV12-3 or TRBV12-4; D is unresolved. The CDR3 sequence is 12 residues long. Trimming removed 4 bases from V and 1 base from J, with 4 bases in between. CDR3 bases: TGTGCCAGCAGTTCGGATAACTATGGCTACACCTTC. It specifies CASSSDNYGYTF.

This clonotype was seen ten or more times. The rearrangement joins TRBV20-1 to TRBJ2-3, with 8 bases matching TRBD2. This CDR3 is built from 15 residues. The junction had 3 bases not matched to a gene; V was cut back by 0 bases and J by 1 base. Germline loops: CDR1 DFQATT, CDR2 SNEGSKA (reference sequence). CDR3 region: CSARDSGEGTDTQYF. CDR3 coding DNA: TGCAGTGCTAGAGATAGCGGGGAAGGCACAGATACGCAGTATTTT.

The table lists this clonotype with many counts. This chain joins TRBV5-5 and TRBJ2-2; D gene unclear. Trimming took off 2 bases at V and 6 bases at J, with 5 bases between the two ends. The CDR3 is 12 residues long. Germline CDR1 is SGHKS and CDR2 is YYEKEE (reference sequence). CDR3 sequence reads: CASSFGSGELFF. Here the CDR3 DNA reads TGTGCCAGCAGCTTCGGGTCCGGGGAGCTGTTTTTT.

This clonotype has ten or more counts. The V gene is TRBV28, the J gene TRBJ1-2; D gene ambiguous. Germline V gene sequence: CDR1 MDHEN, CDR2 SYDVKM. Trimming left V 6 bases short and J 6 bases short, with 14 bases between. The length of the CDR3 is 13 residues. In DNA form, the CDR3 reads TGTGCCAGCAGGAGGCAGGTTTCGGATGGCTACACCTTC. Translated, it gives CASRRQVSDGYTF.

The chain recombines TRBV10-3 with TRBJ2-2; no clear D. The CDR3 length is 15 residues. CDR1 ENHRY and CDR2 SYGVKD come from the germline V gene. V was clipped by 2 bases and J by 4 bases, with 11 bases between them. The CDR3 loop is CAISEPLGSTGELFF. Here the CDR3 DNA reads TGTGCCATCAGTGAGCCCTTAGGGTCCACCGGGGAGCTGTTTTTT.

This chain links TRBV6-1 with TRBJ1-2, with 10 nucleotides matching TRBD1. The CDR3 has 16 amino acids. From germline, CDR1 is MNHNS and CDR2 SASEGT. The junction had 7 bases not matched to a gene; V was cut back by 2 bases and J by 4 bases. This CDR3 is CASSERGTGAGYGYTF. The DNA of the CDR3 is TGTGCCAGCAGTGAAAGGGGGACAGGGGCCGGCTATGGCTACACCTTC.

Many counts were recorded for this clonotype. V gene TRBV25-1 combines with J gene TRBJ2-3, with 12 bases aligning to TRBD1. CDR3 length: 14 amino acids. Per germline, CDR1 MGHDK and CDR2 SYGVNS. The junction had 8 bases not matched to a gene; V was cut back by 7 bases and J by 9 bases. CDR3 nucleotides: TGTGCCAGCACCCCGGGACAGGGGGCTAGCACGCAGTATTTT. This sequence encodes CASTPGQGASTQYF.

This clonotype appeared many times. The V gene is TRBV19, the J gene TRBJ2-7, with D perhaps TRBD1 (7 bases). V was clipped by 5 bases and J by 6 bases, with 23 bases between them. The CDR3 extends over 16 amino acids. In germline, CDR1 is LNHDA, CDR2 SQIVND (reference sequence). The CDR3 sequence is CASSPSRQGGRTEQYF. In nucleotides, the CDR3 is TGTGCCAGTAGTCCCAGTCGACAGGGAGGTAGGACCGAGCAGTACTTC.

At least ten counts were recorded for this clonotype. The rearrangement joins TRBV7-2 to TRBJ2-7; 7 bases match TRBD2. The CDR3 length is 18 residues. The germline gives CDR1 SGHTA, CDR2 FQGNSA. With 5 bases clipped from V and 0 bases from J, the junction kept 16 bases outside the gene matches. CDR3 residues: CASSQEVGGGLSSYEQYF. CDR3 coding DNA: TGTGCCAGCAGCCAAGAAGTGGGCGGGGGACTTAGCTCCTACGAGCAGTACTTC.

The chain couples TRBV20-1 to TRBJ2-1; 8 bases align to TRBD2. The junction had 15 bases not matched to a gene; V was cut back by 3 bases and J by 8 bases. The CDR3 has 16 amino acids. The germline V gene has CDR1 DFQATT and CDR2 SNEGSKA (reference sequence). The CDR3 nucleotides are TGCAGTGCTAGGGAAAAGAGCGGGGGAGGGCTGTATGAGCAGTTCTTC. It encodes CSAREKSGGGLYEQFF.

As for this clonotype: Germline is not matched at one junction end, which may reflect a read error. The chain has TRBV5-5 and TRBJ2-4; TRBD1 is a possible D gene (5 bases). Germline V gene data show CDR1 as SGHKS and CDR2 as YYEKEE (reference sequence). The CDR3 is 10 amino acids. Here the CDR3 DNA reads TGTGCCAGCAGCGGGGCGGATCGGTTCTTC. Encoded protein: CASSGADRFF. Full variable domain (rest looked up from reference TRBV5-5 and TRBJ2-4): DAGVTQSPTHLIKTRGQQVTLRCSPISGHKSVSWYQQVLGQGPQFIFQYYEKEERGRGNFPDRFSARQFPNYSSELNVNALLLGDSALYLCASSGADRFFGAGTRLSVL.

This clonotype was seen repeatedly, ten times or more. The chain carries TRBV4-1 and TRBJ1-6; TRBD1 aligns across 7 bases. Trimming took 3 bases from V and 8 from J; bases not matched to a gene: 7. The CDR3 covers 15 residues. Germline V gives CDR1 MGHRA, CDR2 YSYEKL. The CDR3 region is CASSHPADRYSPLHF. In DNA form, the CDR3 reads TGCGCCAGCAGCCACCCAGCGGACAGGTATTCACCCCTCCACTTT.

This clonotype has ten or more counts. The chain joins TRBV12-3 or TRBV12-4 to TRBJ2-1; 11 nucleotides line up with TRBD2. J gave up 2 bases and V 3 bases, and 3 bases lay outside the gene matches. CDR3 size: 16 residues. The CDR3 nucleotides are TGTGCCAGCAGTTTGATGACTAGCGGGACCTACAATGAGCAGTTCTTC. Protein: CASSLMTSGTYNEQFF.

As for this clonotype: One base away lies a much larger clone, so this may be a sequencing read error. V gene TRBV27 combines with J gene TRBJ2-7; 10 bases match TRBD1. The CDR3 is 13 residues long. In germline, CDR1 is MNHEY, CDR2 SMNVEV (reference sequence). This CDR3 reads CASSPTGGSGYIF. The CDR3 DNA reads TGTGCCAGCAGCCCGACAGGGGGCAGTGGCTACATCTTC.

This clonotype was found many times. The gene calls are TRBV18 and TRBJ1-5; possible D gene TRBD1, 5 bases. This CDR3 is 14 amino acids long. Trimming removed 6 bases from V and 4 bases from J, with 13 bases in between. CDR1 is KGHSH, CDR2 LQKENI, per germline. The CDR3 DNA reads as TGTGCCAGCTCCCCGGGACGGATAAATCAGCCCCAGCATTTT. Its protein is CASSPGRINQPQHF.

The V and J genes are TRBV28 and TRBJ1-6; tentative D call: TRBD1 (5 bases). Trimming took 2 bases from V and 7 from J, leaving 12 bases between them. Germline assignment: CDR1 MDHEN and CDR2 SYDVKM. The CDR3 has 15 amino acids. The CDR3 DNA reads TGTGCCAGCAGTTTAGGGGGTACTGTAAATTCACCCCTCCACTTT. This codes for CASSLGGTVNSPLHF.

Notes on this clonotype: With a far larger clone one base away, a read error is the likely cause. This CDR3 is CASSASPGLARDIVYNEQFF. The CDR3 DNA reads as TGTGCCAGCAGTGCATCTCCGGGACTAGCGCGAGATATTGTCTACAATGAGCAGTTCTTC. The J gene is TRBJ2-1, the V gene TRBV7-3; 10 bases agree with TRBD2. This CDR3 has 20 amino acids. The trim removed 6 bases at V and 3 bases at J, leaving 20 bases unmatched. Looked up from germline, CDR1 is SGHTA and CDR2 is FQGTGA.

This clonotype was seen more than once but under ten times. CDR3 loop: CASSPFASTDTQYF. CDR3 nucleotides: TGTGCCAGCAGCCCCTTTGCTAGCACAGATACGCAGTATTTT. J is TRBJ2-3 and V is TRBV7-2; D gene uncertain. The germline V gene has CDR1 SGHTA and CDR2 FQGNSA. The V gene lost 5 bases and the J gene lost 0 bases, with 9 bases spanning the gap. The CDR3 is 14 residues long.

This clonotype has a count of ten or more. This chain uses TRBV20-1 with TRBJ1-1, with 7 nucleotides matching TRBD1. The trim removed 6 bases at V and 5 bases at J, leaving 3 bases unmatched. Germline assignment: CDR1 DFQATT and CDR2 SNEGSKA (reference sequence). CDR3 size: 11 residues. CDR3 protein: CSAPTGTEAFF. The CDR3 nucleotides are TGCAGTGCACCGACAGGGACTGAAGCTTTCTTT.

This clonotype appeared many times. The CDR3 spells CASSSTGAPETQYF. CDR3 bases: TGTGCCAGCAGCTCAACGGGAGCTCCGGAGACCCAGTACTTC. This chain links TRBV6-1 with TRBJ2-5, with a weak D call TRBD2 (6 bases). This CDR3 spans 14 amino acids. The V and J ends lost 6 bases and 5 bases respectively, with 16 bases between them. Germline lookup yields CDR1 MNHNS and CDR2 SASEGT.

This clonotype was seen only a few times. This chain joins TRBV4-2 and TRBJ2-1; 8 bases fit TRBD2. J lost 2 bases, V lost 3 bases, and 6 bases had no gene match. Germline V CDR1 and CDR2: LGHNA, YNFKEQ. The CDR3 has 16 residues. CDR3: CASSQARGGAYNEQFF. In nucleotides, the CDR3 is TGTGCCAGCAGCCAGGCTCGGGGGGGCGCCTACAATGAGCAGTTCTTC.

This clonotype was observed at least ten times. V is TRBV7-8 and J is TRBJ2-4; 9 positions agree with TRBD2. Gene TRBJ2-5 matches the end of the DNA better, so the J call may be wrong. Germline-derived CDR1 and CDR2 are SGHVS and FQNEAQ. The CDR3 contains 14 residues. The CDR3 here is CASSRSGSMKTQYF. In DNA form, the CDR3 reads TGTGCCAGCAGCCGTAGCGGGAGTATGAAGACCCAGTACTTC.

The gene calls are TRBV14 and TRBJ2-7; 8 bases line up with TRBD2. V was pared by 1 base and J by 0 bases, with 2 bases of the junction left unmatched. Germline-derived CDR1 and CDR2 are SGHDN and FVKESK. This CDR3 region has 15 residues. The CDR3 sequence: CASSQAGGTSYEQYF. In DNA, the CDR3 is TGTGCCAGCAGCCAAGCGGGGGGGACCTCCTACGAGCAGTACTTC.

This clonotype was detected only a few times. V and J are TRBV19 and TRBJ2-5; D is ambiguous. Germline V gene lookup returns CDR1 LNHDA and CDR2 SQIVND (reference sequence). V shed 6 bases and J shed 7 bases, with 15 bases lying between them. The CDR3 extends over 13 amino acids. The CDR3 nucleotides read TGTGCCAGTAGCTCGCCCTCCCCGGGGACCCAGTACTTC. It is translated as CASSSPSPGTQYF.

This clonotype was counted many times. The chain employs TRBV10-3 and TRBJ1-1, with unresolved D. Trimming stripped 2 bases from V and 7 bases from J, with 11 bases between. Germline loops: CDR1 ENHRY, CDR2 SYGVKD. This CDR3 is built from 13 residues. The DNA for the CDR3 is TGTGCCATCAGTGAGGTCAACGACGATGAAGCTTTCTTT. Its translation is CAISEVNDDEAFF.

This clonotype was detected ten times or more. The CDR3 DNA is TGTGCCAGCAGCTTACCCGGGGCAATGCCCTACGAGCAGTACTTC. Amino acid sequence: CASSLPGAMPYEQYF. The V gene is TRBV7-9, the J gene TRBJ2-7; D could derive from TRBD1 or TRBD2 (5 bases each). V lost 2 bases, J lost 2 bases, and 13 bases lay in between. This CDR3 comprises 15 residues. CDR1 and CDR2 (germline): SEHNR, FQNEAQ (reference sequence).

On this clonotype: A single base is all that separates this from a far larger clone, so a read error is likely. This rearrangement joins TRBV7-3 to TRBJ2-5; the D gene is possibly TRBD1 (5 bases). This CDR3 is 17 amino acids long. V lost 5 bases and J lost 0, with 19 bases in between. Germline CDR1 and CDR2: SGHTA and FQGTGA. The CDR3 loop reads CASSTMSPGRYQETQYF. CDR3 DNA sequence: TGTGCCAGCAGCACCATGTCCCCAGGGCGGTACCAAGAGACCCAGTACTTC.

The chain joins TRBV6-1 to TRBJ2-3; D possibly uses TRBD1 or TRBD2 (5 bases each). Germline loops: CDR1 MNHNS, CDR2 SASEGT. The CDR3 runs to 16 residues. Trimming shortened V by 7 bases and J by 1 base, and 18 bases separated the two germline ends. CDR3 bases: TGTGCCAGCAAAGGGGACCCTGCGAGAGGCACAGATACGCAGTATTTT. It encodes CASKGDPARGTDTQYF.

This clonotype was observed many times. The J gene is TRBJ1-2, the V gene TRBV6-2 or TRBV6-3; no clear D gene. Germline CDR1 reads MNHEY; CDR2 reads SVGEGT. V was cut by 5 bases and J by 7 bases, with 14 bases left in between. The CDR3 spans 13 residues. The CDR3 is CASSVVRPRGYTF. For the CDR3, the DNA is TGTGCCAGCAGTGTTGTCAGGCCGCGTGGCTACACCTTC.

For this clonotype: The likely explanation is a read error, given a far larger clone one base away. The CDR3 ends on some other residue instead of the conserved phenylalanine or tryptophan, so this is likely a read error. CDR3 loop: CASNKPGTSGGSGEQFS. The CDR3 DNA is TGTGCCAGCAACAAACCGGGGACTAGCGGGGGGTCGGGTGAGCAGTTCTCC. V gene TRBV7-2 combines with J gene TRBJ2-5, with 15 bases fitting TRBD2. The J call may be wrong; the DNA end is better matched by TRBJ2-1. There are 17 residues in the CDR3. Germline V gives CDR1 SGHTA, CDR2 FQGNSA.